This T cell receptor beta chain was found in a study of blood T cell repertoires in COVID-19. At the level of the study: Samples of COVID-19 (acute and convalescent) were obtained from the United States, Italy and Spain. Sources were T cells, B-cell-depleted T cells, or PBMCs; the material itself was cDNA or gDNA.

CDR3 length: 14 residues. Per germline, CDR1 SGDLS and CDR2 YYNGEE. V lost 0 bases and J 3 bases, leaving 8 bases between the germline ends. Those enrolled, adults aged 18 to 89 years, came from about 24 US areas. Researchers sorted participants into cohorts using their self-reported clinical history. Repertoires were generated with immunoSEQ multiplex PCR, while TCRdb's copy carries only in-frame clones and drops some. The sample shows a few hundred thousand clones, 84% of them seen only once. The rearrangement uses TRBV9 and TRBJ2-3; D may be TRBD2 (6 bases). The TCR originated in a middle-aged woman who had recovered from COVID-19. The sequenced sample was PBMCs or T cells enriched from blood (not recorded which). CDR3: CASSVDGGTDTQYF. CDR3 DNA: TGTGCCAGCAGCGTAGACGGGGGTACAGATACGCAGTATTTT.